The sequence of this T cell receptor beta chain was determined in a study of T cell repertoires in cytomegalovirus infection. Whole-study context: Shared public TCR beta signatures pointed to both CMV infection and a matching HLA type.

From the reads, TCRdb called clonotypes with MiXCR, one entry per CDR3 protein. The sample has around 250,000 distinct CDR3 sequences, more than 15% seen once. This clonotype showed up just a few times. What it binds is not known. Study observations and caveats: Carriage of CMV together with the relevant HLA was identifiable through cumulative public TCR beta family frequency.

Sequenced material: CD8+ T cells from PBMCs. This TCR derives from a human donor in good health (CMV status not recorded). Some clones in this sample may be carry-over from other donors' samples.

The DNA for the CDR3 is TGTGCCAGCAGTTTTTATCCTATGACAGGGGGGCGTAATGAAAAACTGTTTTTT. It yields the protein CASSFYPMTGGRNEKLFF. V and J are TRBV28 and TRBJ1-4; 9 bases map to TRBD1. V gave up 3 bases and J gave up 4 bases; unmatched junction bases: 12. From germline, CDR1 is MDHEN and CDR2 SYDVKM. This CDR3 has 18 amino acids.